This record looks at one T cell receptor beta chain sequence and its context. Its antigen is as yet unknown. This CDR3 region has 15 residues. J gave up 7 bases and V 1 base, and 5 bases lay outside the gene matches. Per the germline V gene, CDR1 is SEHNR and CDR2 is FQNEAQ (reference sequence). In TCRdb, the reads were re-called with MiXCR into one record per CDR3 protein. The profile covers some 920,000 distinct CDR3 sequences, with around 32% appearing a single time and around 15% taken by the ten largest. The data belong to a study of T cell repertoires in cytomegalovirus infection. Study at large: Recently described HLA-C-restricted plus well-studied HLA-B-restricted CMV epitopes were used. Public signatures in TCR beta pointed to CMV infection and matching HLA type. General observations from the study: Ex vivo, HLA-C-restricted CMV-specific TCR beta clonotypes prevailed over the rest of the response.

The rearrangement uses TRBV7-9 and TRBJ2-1; 9 bases align to TRBD1. This receptor was obtained from a human donor in good health (CMV status not recorded). Some clones in this sample may be carry-over from other donors' samples. Specimen: cultured CD8+ T cells from PBMCs, collected from culture after CMV antigen stimulation. The DNA for the CDR3 is TGTGCCAGCAGCTTAGTCGGACAGGGGTTTAATGAGCAGTTCTTC. As protein: CASSLVGQGFNEQFF.